This T cell receptor beta chain was recorded in a study of radiation and T cells in renal cell carcinoma. A word on this clone: What it recognizes is unknown.

Broader study findings: Irradiated tumors had higher TCR clonality than control tumors.

Treatment: treatment-naive control, cytoreductive nephrectomy. The CDR3 covers 14 residues. CDR1 MDHEN and CDR2 SYDVKM come from the germline V gene. Deletions cut 4 bases from V and 9 bases from J, with 19 bases between. Here immunoSEQ multiplex PCR was the method, and the copy in TCRdb shows in-frame clones only, minus some. In the table there are 15,000 to 20,000 clones, around 63% of which are singletons. The clonotype was recovered from a man in his fifties or sixties with renal cell carcinoma. The rearrangement links TRBV28 to TRBJ2-7, with a weak D call TRBD2 (5 bases). The sequences come from tumor tissue, collected from a patient whose treatment was nephrectomy without radiotherapy. The CDR3 is CASSSPAAFEGQYF. For the CDR3, the DNA is TGTGCCAGCAGTTCCCCGGCAGCATTTGAGGGGCAGTACTTC.